These 28 T cell receptor beta chains share one sample of origin, sequenced in a study of blood T cell repertoires in COVID-19. Method: immunoSEQ multiplex PCR; TCRdb's copy keeps in-frame clones and lacks some. The sample contains more than 70,000 clones, about 93% of which appear only once. Sequencing used peripheral blood. The receptors here all came from an elderly woman with acute or convalescent COVID-19.

CDR3 protein: CASSLTGQGNEAFF. The CDR3 DNA reads TGTGCCAGCAGCTTAACCGGACAGGGAAATGAAGCTTTCTTT. The rearrangement uses TRBV5-4 and TRBJ1-1; TRBD1 matches at 8 bases. V gave up 2 bases and J gave up 7 bases; unmatched junction bases: 7. The CDR3 runs 14 residues. The germline V gene encodes CDR1 SGHNT and CDR2 YYREEE (reference sequence).

This clone appeared a few times. The chain links TRBV25-1 to TRBJ2-2; 7 bases match TRBD1. Unmatched junction bases numbered 11, after V lost 8 bases and J lost 2 bases. CDR3 length: 16 residues. CDR1 is MGHDK, CDR2 SYGVNS, per germline. The CDR3 is CASSNTGVFNTGELFF. As DNA, the CDR3 is TGTGCCAGCTCTAACACAGGGGTTTTTAACACCGGGGAGCTGTTTTTT.

V and J are TRBV7-2 and TRBJ1-2; 7 nucleotides agree with TRBD1. The CDR3 sequence is 14 residues long. Per the germline V gene, CDR1 is SGHTA and CDR2 is FQGNSA. V gave up 2 bases and J gave up 2 bases; unmatched junction bases: 2. Here the CDR3 DNA reads TGTGCCAGCAGCTTAACAGGGGTGAACTATGGCTACACCTTC. Its protein product is CASSLTGVNYGYTF.

The V call is TRBV2, the J call TRBJ1-4; unclear D gene. Trimming shortened V by 4 bases and J by 5 bases, and 8 bases separated the two germline ends. CDR1 SNHLY and CDR2 FYNNEI come from the germline V gene. This CDR3 is built from 13 residues. The CDR3 reads CASSVRGNEKLFF. The CDR3 coding sequence is TGTGCCAGCAGTGTCAGAGGGAATGAAAAACTGTTTTTT.

The chain joins TRBV5-6 to TRBJ2-5; D not resolved. This CDR3 has 14 residues. Germline V gives CDR1 SGHDT, CDR2 YYEEEE. V lost 5 bases, J lost 0 bases, and 11 bases lay in between. The CDR3 reads CASRSAANQETQYF. The DNA for the CDR3 is TGTGCCAGCAGGAGTGCGGCAAACCAAGAGACCCAGTACTTC.

The rearrangement links TRBV6-2 or TRBV6-3 to TRBJ2-2, with D possibly matching TRBD1 (5 bases). Trimming removed 6 bases from V and 1 base from J, with 12 bases in between. Germline CDR1 is MNHEY and CDR2 is SVGEGT. The CDR3 extends over 15 amino acids. The DNA of the CDR3 is TGTGCCAGCAGCCGAGGACAAATGAACACCGGGGAGCTGTTTTTT. It specifies CASSRGQMNTGELFF.

The chain recombines TRBV5-1 with TRBJ1-2; tentative D call: TRBD1 (5 bases). The CDR3 has 13 amino acids. V lost 0 bases, J lost 8 bases, and 11 bases lay in between. Germline CDR1 and CDR2: SGHRS and YFSETQ. CDR3 in DNA: TGCGCCAGCAGCTTGGAGGGGAGGCGCGGCTACACCTTC. Its protein is CASSLEGRRGYTF. The complete variable domain, with remaining parts taken from reference TRBV5-1 and TRBJ1-2, reads KAGVTQTPRYLIKTRGQQVTLSCSPISGHRSVSWYQQTPGQGLQFLFEYFSETQRNKGNFPGRFSGRQFSNSRSEMNVSTLELGDSALYLCASSLEGRRGYTFGSGTRLTVV.

V gene TRBV6-2 or TRBV6-3 combines with J gene TRBJ1-1; a possible D gene is TRBD1 (6 bases). The CDR3 sequence is 14 residues long. Germline V gene sequence: CDR1 MNHEY, CDR2 SVGEGT. The germline V and J ends were trimmed by 4 bases and 1 base, with 10 bases remaining between them. CDR3 in DNA: TGTGCCAGCAGTTTTATGGGGGCGAACACTGAAGCTTTCTTT. Amino acids: CASSFMGANTEAFF.

In this sample, this clone turned up once. The gene calls are TRBV19 and TRBJ1-4; 7 bases fit TRBD1. CDR3 size: 15 residues. CDR1 and CDR2 (germline): LNHDA, SQIVND (reference sequence). V shed 5 bases and J 8 bases; nucleotides not matched to a gene: 11. CDR3: CASSPWTGLDEKLFF. As DNA, the CDR3 is TGTGCCAGTAGTCCATGGACAGGCCTTGACGAAAAACTGTTTTTT.

The gene calls are TRBV5-4 and TRBJ2-2; D might be TRBD1 (7 bases). Trimming left V 0 bases short and J 6 bases short, with 12 bases between. Germline CDR1 is SGHNT and CDR2 is YYREEE (reference sequence). There are 15 residues in the CDR3. The CDR3 bases are TGTGCCAGCAGCTTGGGTCAGGGGGAGGCCGGGGAGCTGTTTTTT. It encodes CASSLGQGEAGELFF.

This sequence joins TRBV5-6 and TRBJ2-6, with TRBD1 matching 7 bases. The CDR3 length is 18 residues. The trim removed 4 bases at V and 0 bases at J, leaving 10 bases unmatched. The germline CDR1 and CDR2 sequences are SGHDT and YYEEEE. CDR3 sequence reads: CASSAMRHRGSGANVLTF. CDR3 coding DNA: TGTGCCAGCAGCGCAATGCGCCACAGGGGCTCTGGGGCCAACGTCCTGACTTTC.

This chain uses TRBV7-9 with TRBJ1-1; weak D call: TRBD1 (6 bases). This CDR3 spans 13 amino acids. Deletions cut 4 bases from V and 4 bases from J, with 10 bases between. Germline CDR1 is SEHNR and CDR2 is FQNEAQ (reference sequence). The CDR3 DNA follows: TGTGCCAGCAGCTCCACAGGGAGCACTGAAGCTTTCTTT. It codes for CASSSTGSTEAFF.

The chain recombines TRBV13 with TRBJ2-3; 9 bases align to TRBD1. The CDR3 is made up of 14 amino acids. The germline V gene has CDR1 PRHDT and CDR2 FYEKMQ (reference sequence). Losses at the gene ends were 4 bases for V and 6 bases for J; bases not matched to a gene: 5. DNA of the CDR3: TGTGCCAGCAGCTCCCGGACAGGGGATGATACGCAGTATTTT. As protein: CASSSRTGDDTQYF.

This clone has just a few counts. Other DNA sequences in this specimen translate into the identical CDR3. V is TRBV3-1 (or the pseudogene TRBV3-2) and J is TRBJ1-2, with unresolved D. The germline CDR1 and CDR2 sequences are LGHDT and YNNKEL (reference sequence). Trimming left V 1 base short and J 8 bases short, with 14 bases between. CDR3 size: 14 residues. The DNA of the CDR3 is TGTGCCAGCAGCCAAGGCTCGGACTTCTCCGGCTACACCTTC. Protein product: CASSQGSDFSGYTF.

The genes are TRBV7-9 and TRBJ1-2, with 9 bases aligning to TRBD1. From germline, CDR1 is SEHNR and CDR2 FQNEAQ (reference sequence). This CDR3 contains 14 residues. Losses at the gene ends were 4 bases for V and 3 bases for J; bases not matched to a gene: 3. The CDR3 region has the DNA TGTGCCAGCAGCTCCCGGGACAGGGACTATGGCTACACCTTC. Its protein is CASSSRDRDYGYTF.

This rearrangement joins TRBV7-9 to TRBJ2-3; D is perhaps TRBD1 (6 bases). With 5 bases removed from V and 0 bases from J, the gap between germline ends came to 12 bases. The CDR3 loop spans 15 amino acids. The germline CDR1 and CDR2 sequences are SEHNR and FQNEAQ (reference sequence). CDR3 coding DNA: TGTGCCAGCAGCCAGTCAGGGGTTAGCACAGATACGCAGTATTTT. Amino acid sequence: CASSQSGVSTDTQYF.

This rearrangement joins TRBV15 to TRBJ1-2; D possibly corresponds to TRBD1 (5 bases). The V end lost 0 bases, the J end lost 8 bases, and 13 bases lay between the germline ends. The CDR3 has 14 amino acids. Germline V lookup: CDR1 LNHNV, CDR2 YYDKDF (reference sequence). The CDR3: CATSRDNRGAGYTF. The CDR3 DNA is TGTGCCACCAGCAGAGATAATAGGGGCGCCGGCTACACCTTC.

This chain uses TRBV7-9 with TRBJ2-7; 7 bases agree with TRBD1. Trimming removed 8 bases from V and 5 bases from J; junction bases left unmatched: 12. Looked up from germline, CDR1 is SEHNR and CDR2 is FQNEAQ (reference sequence). The CDR3 spans 14 residues. CDR3 in amino acids: CASGIPGQKDEQYF. The DNA of the CDR3 is TGTGCCAGCGGAATACCGGGACAGAAGGACGAGCAGTACTTC.

In its sample, this clone was seen a few times. The V gene is TRBV6-1, the J gene TRBJ1-2, with 10 bases matching TRBD1. CDR1 and CDR2 from the germline V gene are MNHNS and SASEGT. J gave up 8 bases and V 1 base, and 4 bases lay outside the gene matches. This CDR3 is built from 14 residues. CDR3 residues: CASSEVRTGGGYTF. In nucleotides, the CDR3 is TGTGCCAGCAGTGAAGTCAGGACAGGGGGAGGCTACACCTTC.

The chain carries TRBV9 and TRBJ1-3; no reliable D call. The CDR3 length is 14 residues. Trimming took 0 bases from V and 0 from J, leaving 4 bases between them. Germline loops: CDR1 SGDLS, CDR2 YYNGEE. Here the CDR3 DNA reads TGTGCCAGCAGCGTAGGGCTCTCTGGAAACACCATATATTTT. Its protein is CASSVGLSGNTIYF.

The CDR3 DNA is TGTGCCAGCAGCCAAGGACAGGGCGGATCACCCCTCCACTTT. It yields the protein CASSQGQGGSPLHF. This chain links TRBV3-1 (or the pseudogene TRBV3-2) with TRBJ1-6; 7 positions agree with TRBD1. The length of the CDR3 is 14 residues. V shed 1 base and J 10 bases; nucleotides not matched to a gene: 4. Germline CDR1 reads LGHDT; CDR2 reads YNNKEL (reference sequence).

The chain links TRBV11-2 to TRBJ2-2; 7 bases agree with TRBD2. Unmatched junction bases numbered 6, after V lost 1 base and J lost 7 bases. This CDR3 contains 15 residues. The germline V gene encodes CDR1 SGHAT and CDR2 FQNNGV. The CDR3 nucleotides read TGTGCCAGCAGCTTAGGCCGGGAGGTCGGCGGGGAGCTGTTTTTT. Protein product: CASSLGREVGGELFF.

J is TRBJ2-1 and V is TRBV6-5, with 11 positions matching TRBD2. The CDR3 runs 16 residues. Unmatched junction bases numbered 5, after V lost 0 bases and J lost 7 bases. Germline CDR1 is MNHEY and CDR2 is SVGAGI. The chain's CDR3 is CASSYSGTSGLNEQFF. The CDR3 nucleotides read TGTGCCAGCAGTTACTCGGGGACTAGCGGCTTAAATGAGCAGTTCTTC.

The V call is TRBV28, the J call TRBJ1-4, with D uncertain. CDR3 length: 14 amino acids. Trimming removed 5 bases at V and 2 bases at J, with 9 bases between. Germline V gene lookup returns CDR1 MDHEN and CDR2 SYDVKM. The CDR3 nucleotides are TGTGCCAGCAGTCTGACACTTACTAATGAAAAACTGTTTTTT. Translated, it gives CASSLTLTNEKLFF.

V and J are TRBV10-3 and TRBJ1-2, with D possibly matching TRBD1 (5 bases). The CDR3 loop spans 14 amino acids. CDR1 and CDR2 (germline): ENHRY, SYGVKD. Trimming took off 3 bases at V and 7 bases at J, with 15 bases between the two ends. The CDR3 DNA is TGTGCCATCAGTGATCCGACAGACCCTCTTGGCTACACCTTC. Translating gives CAISDPTDPLGYTF.

The J gene is TRBJ1-1, the V gene TRBV29-1; D ambiguous. Per germline, CDR1 SQVTM and CDR2 ANQGSEA. The CDR3 spans 12 residues. V lost 7 bases and J 1 base, leaving 10 bases between the germline ends. The CDR3 sequence: CSAQTANTEAFF. CDR3 DNA: TGCAGCGCTCAAACAGCGAACACTGAAGCTTTCTTT.

The V gene is TRBV5-1, the J gene TRBJ2-3; D might be TRBD2 (6 bases). The CDR3 is made up of 15 amino acids. V lost 5 bases and J 0 bases, leaving 13 bases between the germline ends. The germline V gene has CDR1 SGHRS and CDR2 YFSETQ. In DNA form, the CDR3 reads TGCGCCAGCAGGGGAACGGGGGTGAGCACAGATACGCAGTATTTT. Its translation is CASRGTGVSTDTQYF. Together with reference TRBV5-1 and TRBJ2-3, the CDR3 gives the full variable domain: KAGVTQTPRYLIKTRGQQVTLSCSPISGHRSVSWYQQTPGQGLQFLFEYFSETQRNKGNFPGRFSGRQFSNSRSEMNVSTLELGDSALYLCASRGTGVSTDTQYFGPGTRLTVL.

The chain employs TRBV5-1 and TRBJ2-3; D is possibly TRBD2 (5 bases). This CDR3 has 14 amino acids. Germline V gene data show CDR1 as SGHRS and CDR2 as YFSETQ. Trimming stripped 2 bases from V and 0 bases from J, with 7 bases between. Written as DNA, the CDR3 is TGCGCCAGCAGCTTAGGGAGAAGCACAGATACGCAGTATTTT. This gives the protein CASSLGRSTDTQYF.